This T cell receptor beta chain was documented in a study of T cells after yellow fever vaccination. General observations from the study: It was a small share of clonotypes that appeared in both CD4 and CD8 compartments. Peaking faster, on day 5 versus 15, the secondary response was nonetheless weaker. Subsequent booster samples again held most clones from primary vaccination (around 96% CD4, approximately 86% CD8).

A universal primer site and UMIs were added as TCR cDNA was made by 5'RACE template switching. TCRdb re-called the 5' RACE reads with MiXCR, one entry per CDR3 protein. The data hold around 350,000 distinct CDR3 sequences, with around 10% observed a single time. There are 13 residues in the CDR3. Germline V gives CDR1 MDHEN, CDR2 SYDVKM. The J segment lost 10 bases and the V segment lost 2 bases, leaving 4 bases of the junction unmatched. A word on this clonotype: Its antigen is as yet unknown.

The sequencing here drew on PBMCs, taken on the day of the first yellow fever vaccination. This TCR came from a man younger than 30 who received the YFV17D yellow fever vaccine. The rearrangement joins TRBV28 to TRBJ2-5, with TRBD2 matching over 10 bases. CDR3 sequence reads: CASSLPAGGGQYF. Written as DNA, the CDR3 is TGTGCCAGCAGTTTACCAGCGGGGGGGGGCCAGTACTTC.